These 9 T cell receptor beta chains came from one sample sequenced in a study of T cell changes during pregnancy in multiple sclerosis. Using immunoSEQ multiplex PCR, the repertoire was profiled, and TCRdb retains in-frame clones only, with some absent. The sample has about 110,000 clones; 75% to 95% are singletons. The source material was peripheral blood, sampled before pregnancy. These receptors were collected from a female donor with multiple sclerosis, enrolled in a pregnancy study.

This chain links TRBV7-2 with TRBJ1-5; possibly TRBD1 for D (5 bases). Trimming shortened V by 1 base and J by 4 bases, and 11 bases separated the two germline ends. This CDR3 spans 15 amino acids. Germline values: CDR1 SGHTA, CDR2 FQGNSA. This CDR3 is CASSLVLGRNQPQHF. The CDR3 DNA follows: TGTGCCAGCAGCTTAGTTTTGGGGCGTAATCAGCCCCAGCATTTT.

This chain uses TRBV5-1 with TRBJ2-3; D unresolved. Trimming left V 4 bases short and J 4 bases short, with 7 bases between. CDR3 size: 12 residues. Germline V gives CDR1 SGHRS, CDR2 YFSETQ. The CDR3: CASSPSADTQYF. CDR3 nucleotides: TGCGCCAGCAGCCCGAGCGCAGATACGCAGTATTTT.

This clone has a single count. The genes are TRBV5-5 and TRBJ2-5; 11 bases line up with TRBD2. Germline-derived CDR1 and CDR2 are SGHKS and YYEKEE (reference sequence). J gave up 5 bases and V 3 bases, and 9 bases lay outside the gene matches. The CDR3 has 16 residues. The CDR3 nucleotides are TGTGCCAGCAGCTACTTGAGGACTAGCGGGTATGAGACCCAGTACTTC. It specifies CASSYLRTSGYETQYF.

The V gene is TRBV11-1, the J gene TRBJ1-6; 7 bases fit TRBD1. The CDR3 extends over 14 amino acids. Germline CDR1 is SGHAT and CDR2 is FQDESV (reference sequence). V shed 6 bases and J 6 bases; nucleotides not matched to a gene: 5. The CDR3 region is CASSGTDPNSPLHF. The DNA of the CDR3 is TGTGCCAGCAGTGGGACAGACCCTAATTCACCCCTCCACTTT.

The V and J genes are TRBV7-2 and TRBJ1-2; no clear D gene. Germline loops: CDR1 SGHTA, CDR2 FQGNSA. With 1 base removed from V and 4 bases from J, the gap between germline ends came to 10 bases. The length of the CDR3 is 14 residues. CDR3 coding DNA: TGTGCCAGCAGCTTAGACAAGGTAGCCTATGGCTACACCTTC. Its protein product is CASSLDKVAYGYTF.

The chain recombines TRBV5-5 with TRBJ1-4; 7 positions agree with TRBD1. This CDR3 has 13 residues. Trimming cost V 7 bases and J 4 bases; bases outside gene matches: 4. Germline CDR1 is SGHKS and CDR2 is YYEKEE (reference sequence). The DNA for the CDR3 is TGTGCCAGCCGGGACAGCGTTAATGAAAAACTGTTTTTT. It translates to CASRDSVNEKLFF. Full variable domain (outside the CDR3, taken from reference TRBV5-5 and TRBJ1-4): DAGVTQSPTHLIKTRGQQVTLRCSPISGHKSVSWYQQVLGQGPQFIFQYYEKEERGRGNFPDRFSARQFPNYSSELNVNALLLGDSALYLCASRDSVNEKLFFGSGTQLSVL.

The CDR3 is CASSLAGGPPDTQYF. The CDR3 bases are TGTGCCAGCAGCTTAGCGGGGGGGCCCCCAGATACGCAGTATTTT. The chain links TRBV7-2 to TRBJ2-3; D is perhaps TRBD2 (7 bases). V lost 0 bases, J lost 4 bases, and 11 bases lay in between. The CDR3 consists of 15 residues. CDR1 SGHTA and CDR2 FQGNSA come from the germline V gene.

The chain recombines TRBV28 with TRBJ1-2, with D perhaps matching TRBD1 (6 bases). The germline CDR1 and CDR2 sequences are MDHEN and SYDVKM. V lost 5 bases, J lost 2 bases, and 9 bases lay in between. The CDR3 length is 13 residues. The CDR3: CASSNQGNYGYTF. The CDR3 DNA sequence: TGTGCCAGCAGTAATCAGGGGAACTATGGCTACACCTTC.

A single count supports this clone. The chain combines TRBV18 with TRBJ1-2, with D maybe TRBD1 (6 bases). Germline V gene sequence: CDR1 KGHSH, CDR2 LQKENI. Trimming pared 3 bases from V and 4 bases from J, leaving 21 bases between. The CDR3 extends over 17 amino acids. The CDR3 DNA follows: TGTGCCAGCTCACCGAGTACCGGGACAATCTCGGCCTATGGCTACACCTTC. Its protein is CASSPSTGTISAYGYTF.